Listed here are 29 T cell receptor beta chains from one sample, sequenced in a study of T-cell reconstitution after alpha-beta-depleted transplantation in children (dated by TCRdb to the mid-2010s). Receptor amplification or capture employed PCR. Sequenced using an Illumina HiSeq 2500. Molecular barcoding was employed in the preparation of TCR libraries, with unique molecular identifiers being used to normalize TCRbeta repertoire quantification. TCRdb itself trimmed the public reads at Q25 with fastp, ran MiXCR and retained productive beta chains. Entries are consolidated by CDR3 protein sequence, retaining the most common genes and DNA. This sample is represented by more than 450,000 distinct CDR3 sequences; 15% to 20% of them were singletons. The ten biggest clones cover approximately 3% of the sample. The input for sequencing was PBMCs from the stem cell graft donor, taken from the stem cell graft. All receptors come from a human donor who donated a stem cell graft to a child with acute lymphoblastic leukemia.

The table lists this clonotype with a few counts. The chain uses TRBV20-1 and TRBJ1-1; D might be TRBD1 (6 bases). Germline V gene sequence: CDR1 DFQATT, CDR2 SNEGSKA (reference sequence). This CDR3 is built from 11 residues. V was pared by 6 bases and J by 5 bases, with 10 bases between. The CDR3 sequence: CSAAGVTEAFF. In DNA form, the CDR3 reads TGCAGTGCCGCAGGGGTTACTGAAGCTTTCTTT.

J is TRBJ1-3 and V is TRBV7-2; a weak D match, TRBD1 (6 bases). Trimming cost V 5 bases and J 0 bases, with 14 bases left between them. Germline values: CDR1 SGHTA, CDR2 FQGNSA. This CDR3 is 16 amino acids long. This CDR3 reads CASSIRQAPSGNTIYF. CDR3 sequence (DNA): TGTGCCAGCAGCATAAGACAGGCGCCCTCTGGAAACACCATATATTTT.

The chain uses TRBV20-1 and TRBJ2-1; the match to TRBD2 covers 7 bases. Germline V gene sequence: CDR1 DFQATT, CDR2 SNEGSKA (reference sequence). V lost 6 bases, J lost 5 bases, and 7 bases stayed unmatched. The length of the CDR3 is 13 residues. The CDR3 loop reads CSALGLEHNEQFF. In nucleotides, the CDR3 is TGCAGTGCCCTAGGACTAGAACACAATGAGCAGTTCTTC.

As DNA, the CDR3 is TGTGCCAGCAGCTTAGATCGGGGGTTTAACTATGGCTACACCTTC. Its protein product is CASSLDRGFNYGYTF. This chain uses TRBV11-2 with TRBJ1-2; a weak D match, TRBD1 (5 bases). There are 15 residues in the CDR3. Trimming pared 0 bases from V and 1 base from J, leaving 9 bases between. The V gene's germline CDR1 is SGHAT and CDR2 FQNNGV.

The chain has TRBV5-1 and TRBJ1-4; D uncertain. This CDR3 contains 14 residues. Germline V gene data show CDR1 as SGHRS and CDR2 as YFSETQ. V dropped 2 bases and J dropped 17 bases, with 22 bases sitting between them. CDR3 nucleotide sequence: TGCGCCAGCAGCTTCGGACGGACCGGTGAAAAACACTTTTTT. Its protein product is CASSFGRTGEKHFF.

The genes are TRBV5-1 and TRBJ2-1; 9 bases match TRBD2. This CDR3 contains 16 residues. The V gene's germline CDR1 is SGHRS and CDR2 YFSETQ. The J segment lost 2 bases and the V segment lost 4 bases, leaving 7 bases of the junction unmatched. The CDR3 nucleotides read TGCGCCAGCAGCCGGTCCGGGACTAGCACCTACAATGAGCAGTTCTTC. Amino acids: CASSRSGTSTYNEQFF.

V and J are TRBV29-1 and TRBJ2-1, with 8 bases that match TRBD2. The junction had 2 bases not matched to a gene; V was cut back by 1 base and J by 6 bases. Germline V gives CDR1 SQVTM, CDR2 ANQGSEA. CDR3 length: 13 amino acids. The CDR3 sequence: CSVEGGLVNEQFF. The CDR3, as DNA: TGCAGCGTTGAAGGGGGACTAGTCAATGAGCAGTTCTTC.

CDR3 residues: CASSLAGTDIQYF. Written as DNA, the CDR3 is TGTGCCAGCAGCCTAGCGGGAACTGACATTCAGTACTTC. The chain has TRBV11-2 and TRBJ2-4, with 9 positions matching TRBD2. Germline V gives CDR1 SGHAT, CDR2 FQNNGV. The ends lost 5 bases at V and 8 bases at J; junction bases unmatched: 4. This CDR3 contains 13 residues.

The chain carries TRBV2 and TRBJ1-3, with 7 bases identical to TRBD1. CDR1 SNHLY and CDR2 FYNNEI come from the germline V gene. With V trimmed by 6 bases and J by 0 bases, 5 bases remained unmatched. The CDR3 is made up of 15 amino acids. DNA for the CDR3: TGTGCCAGCAGCGTCGACAGGGTCTCTGGAAACACCATATATTTT. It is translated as CASSVDRVSGNTIYF.

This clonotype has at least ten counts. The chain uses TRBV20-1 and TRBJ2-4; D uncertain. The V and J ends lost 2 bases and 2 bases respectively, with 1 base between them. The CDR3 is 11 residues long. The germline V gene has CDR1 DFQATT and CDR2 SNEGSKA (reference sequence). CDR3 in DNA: TGCAGTGCTAGACCCAAAAACATTCAGTACTTC. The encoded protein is CSARPKNIQYF.

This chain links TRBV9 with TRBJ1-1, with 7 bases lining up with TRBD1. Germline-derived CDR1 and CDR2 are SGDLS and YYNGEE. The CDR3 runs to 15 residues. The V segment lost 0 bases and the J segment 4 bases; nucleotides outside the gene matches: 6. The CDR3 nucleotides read TGTGCCAGCAGCGTAGCGGGGACAGCTAGCACTGAAGCTTTCTTT. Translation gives CASSVAGTASTEAFF.

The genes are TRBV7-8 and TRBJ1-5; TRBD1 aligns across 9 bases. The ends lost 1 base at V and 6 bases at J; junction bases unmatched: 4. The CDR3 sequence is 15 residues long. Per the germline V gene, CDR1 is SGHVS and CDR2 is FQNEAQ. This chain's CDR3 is CASSLEGTGFQPQHF. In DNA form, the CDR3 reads TGTGCCAGCAGCTTAGAAGGGACAGGGTTTCAGCCCCAGCATTTT. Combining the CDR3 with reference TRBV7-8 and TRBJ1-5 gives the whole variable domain GAGVSQSPRYKVAKRGQDVALRCDPISGHVSLFWYQQALGQGPEFLTYFQNEAQLDKSGLPSDRFFAERPEGSVSTLKIQRTQQEDSAVYLCASSLEGTGFQPQHFGDGTRLSIL.

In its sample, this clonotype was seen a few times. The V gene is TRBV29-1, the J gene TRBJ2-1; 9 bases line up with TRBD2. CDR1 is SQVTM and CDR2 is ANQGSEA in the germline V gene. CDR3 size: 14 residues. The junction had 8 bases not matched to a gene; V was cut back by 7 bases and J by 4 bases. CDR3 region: CSALIAGVYNEQFF. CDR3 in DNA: TGCAGCGCACTGATAGCGGGAGTTTACAATGAGCAGTTCTTC.

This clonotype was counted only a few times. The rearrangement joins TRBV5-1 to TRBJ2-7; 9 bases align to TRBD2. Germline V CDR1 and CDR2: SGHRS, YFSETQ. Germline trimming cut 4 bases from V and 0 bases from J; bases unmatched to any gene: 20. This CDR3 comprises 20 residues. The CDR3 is CASSPLRGSASGTDSYEQYF. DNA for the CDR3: TGCGCCAGCAGCCCGCTGAGGGGTTCGGCTAGCGGGACTGACTCCTACGAGCAGTACTTC.

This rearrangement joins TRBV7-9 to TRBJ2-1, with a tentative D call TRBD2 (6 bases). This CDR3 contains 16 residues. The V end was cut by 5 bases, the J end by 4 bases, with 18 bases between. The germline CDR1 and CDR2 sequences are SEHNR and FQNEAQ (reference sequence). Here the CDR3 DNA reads TGTGCCAGCAGCCCGAACTCCGGGACTGGGTACAATGAGCAGTTCTTC. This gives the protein CASSPNSGTGYNEQFF.

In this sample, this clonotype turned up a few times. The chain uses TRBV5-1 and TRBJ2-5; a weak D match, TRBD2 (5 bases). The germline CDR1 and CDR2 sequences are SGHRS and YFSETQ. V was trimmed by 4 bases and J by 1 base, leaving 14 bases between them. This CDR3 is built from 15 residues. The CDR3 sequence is CASSPEAAVQETQYF. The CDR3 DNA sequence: TGCGCCAGCAGCCCGGAGGCGGCAGTCCAAGAGACCCAGTACTTC.

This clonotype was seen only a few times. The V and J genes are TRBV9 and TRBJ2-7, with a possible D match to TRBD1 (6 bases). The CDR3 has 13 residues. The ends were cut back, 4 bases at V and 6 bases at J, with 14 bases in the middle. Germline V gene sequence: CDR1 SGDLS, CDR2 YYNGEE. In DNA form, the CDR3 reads TGTGCCAGCAGCCCTCCTCACAGGGCCGAGCAGTACTTC. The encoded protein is CASSPPHRAEQYF.

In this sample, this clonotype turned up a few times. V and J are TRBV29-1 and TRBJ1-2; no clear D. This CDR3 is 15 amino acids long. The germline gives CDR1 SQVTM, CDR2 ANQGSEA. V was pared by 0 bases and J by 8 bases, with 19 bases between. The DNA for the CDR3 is TGCAGCGTTGAAGATAGAGCGGAGACTATCGGGGGCTACACCTTC. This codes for CSVEDRAETIGGYTF.

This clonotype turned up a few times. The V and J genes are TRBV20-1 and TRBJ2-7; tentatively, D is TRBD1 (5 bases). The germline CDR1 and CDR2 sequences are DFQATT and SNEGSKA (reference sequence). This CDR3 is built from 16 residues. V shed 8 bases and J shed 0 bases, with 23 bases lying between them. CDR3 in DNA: TGCAGTCCCCGGCCGGACACCAAAACCAGCTCCTACGAGCAGTACTTC. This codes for CSPRPDTKTSSYEQYF.

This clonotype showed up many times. As DNA, the CDR3 is TGCGCCAGCAGCCCGGGGGGGAGCAATCAGCCCCAGCATTTT. Protein: CASSPGGSNQPQHF. The chain uses TRBV5-1 and TRBJ1-5; weak D call: TRBD1 (5 bases). CDR1 and CDR2 (germline): SGHRS, YFSETQ. V lost 4 bases to trimming and J lost 1 base, with 9 bases between them. The CDR3 is made up of 14 amino acids.

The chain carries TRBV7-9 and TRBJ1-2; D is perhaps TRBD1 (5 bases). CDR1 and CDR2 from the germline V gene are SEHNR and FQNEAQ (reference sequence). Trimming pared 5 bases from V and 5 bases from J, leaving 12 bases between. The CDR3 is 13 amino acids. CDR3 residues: CASSKLEGYGYTF. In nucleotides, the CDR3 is TGTGCCAGCAGCAAACTGGAGGGGTATGGCTACACCTTC.

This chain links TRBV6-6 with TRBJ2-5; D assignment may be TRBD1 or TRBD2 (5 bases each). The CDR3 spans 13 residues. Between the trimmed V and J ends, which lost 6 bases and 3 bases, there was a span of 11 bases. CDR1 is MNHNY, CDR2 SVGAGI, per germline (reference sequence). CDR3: CASRGRLEETQYF. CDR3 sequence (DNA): TGTGCCAGCAGGGGACGCCTCGAAGAGACCCAGTACTTC.

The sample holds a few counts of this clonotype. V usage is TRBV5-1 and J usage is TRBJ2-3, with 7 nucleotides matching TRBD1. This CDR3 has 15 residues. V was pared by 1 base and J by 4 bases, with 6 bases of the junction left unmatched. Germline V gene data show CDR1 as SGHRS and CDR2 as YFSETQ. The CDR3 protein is CASSLTGVRPDTQYF. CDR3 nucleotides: TGCGCCAGCAGCTTGACAGGGGTTCGGCCAGATACGCAGTATTTT.

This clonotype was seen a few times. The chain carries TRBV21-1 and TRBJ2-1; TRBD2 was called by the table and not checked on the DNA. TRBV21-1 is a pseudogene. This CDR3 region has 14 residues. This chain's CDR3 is CASSISGRHDEQFF. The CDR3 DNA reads TGTGCCAGCAGCATCAGCGGGAGGCACGATGAGCAGTTCTTC.

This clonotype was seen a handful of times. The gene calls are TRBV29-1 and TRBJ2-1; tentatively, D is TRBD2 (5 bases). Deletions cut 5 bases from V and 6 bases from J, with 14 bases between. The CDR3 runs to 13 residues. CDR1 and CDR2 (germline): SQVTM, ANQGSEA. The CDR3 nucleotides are TGCAGCGTTAATAATGTGGCGGGCAATGAGCAGTTCTTC. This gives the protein CSVNNVAGNEQFF.

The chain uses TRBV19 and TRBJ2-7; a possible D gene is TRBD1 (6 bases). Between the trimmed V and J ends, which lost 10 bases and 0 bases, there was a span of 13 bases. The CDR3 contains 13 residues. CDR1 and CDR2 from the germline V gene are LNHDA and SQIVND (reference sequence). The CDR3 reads CATLRDNSYEQYF. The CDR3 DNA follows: TGTGCCACCCTTCGGGACAACTCCTACGAGCAGTACTTC.

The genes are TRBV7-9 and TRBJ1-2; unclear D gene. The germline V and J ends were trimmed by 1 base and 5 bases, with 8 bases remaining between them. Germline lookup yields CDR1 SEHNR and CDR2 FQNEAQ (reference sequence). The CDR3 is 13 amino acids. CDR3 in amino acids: CASSLDSPYGYTF. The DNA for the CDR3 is TGTGCCAGCAGCTTAGACAGTCCTTATGGCTACACCTTC.

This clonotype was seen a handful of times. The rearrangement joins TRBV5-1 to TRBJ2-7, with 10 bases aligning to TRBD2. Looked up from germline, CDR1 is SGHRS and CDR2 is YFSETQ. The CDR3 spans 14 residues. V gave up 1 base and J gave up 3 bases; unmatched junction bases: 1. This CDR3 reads CASSLRTSGYEQYF. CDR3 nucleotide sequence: TGCGCCAGCAGCTTGCGGACTAGCGGCTACGAGCAGTACTTC.

The CDR3 is CASSYREGGYEQYF. CDR3 nucleotide sequence: TGTGCCAGCAGTTATAGGGAGGGAGGCTACGAGCAGTACTTC. The chain is built from TRBV27 and TRBJ2-7, with TRBD2 matching over 7 bases. Germline loops: CDR1 MNHEY, CDR2 SMNVEV (reference sequence). Trimming took 4 bases from V and 3 from J; bases not matched to a gene: 6. This CDR3 region has 14 residues.